This TCR beta chain was identified in a study of cytomegalovirus exposure and HLA in healthy donors. Overall study: Of all 400 or so donors who were genotyped, roughly 81% belonged to the Caucasian-associated ancestry cluster. General study points: The study had only CMV serostatus as immune exposure information. Later work associated fewer than 20,000 TCR beta sequences with HLA alleles at 0.05 false discovery rate. Rarity held for most TCR sequences, but there were some public TCRs that occurred in many donors.

Only one count was recorded for this clone. As yet, its antigen is unknown. It was with 60 Vbeta and 13 Jbeta primers that the PCR ran. Generated by immunoSEQ multiplex PCR, the TCRdb table keeps only in-frame clones and is missing some. This repertoire shows 90,000 or so clones, 80% to 90% found once; its top ten account for around 3.2%. There are 17 residues in the CDR3. The germline V gene has CDR1 LGHNT and CDR2 FRNRAP. Germline trimming cut 0 bases from V and 2 bases from J; bases unmatched to any gene: 7. This sequence originates from a man in his thirties or forties in good health and CMV-seropositive. The chain recombines TRBV12-5 with TRBJ2-3; TRBD2 aligns across 8 bases. The sample taken for sequencing was PBMCs. CDR3 DNA: TGTGCTAGTGGTTTGGTACGAGCGGGAGTTTCCACAGATACGCAGTATTTT. Residues: CASGLVRAGVSTDTQYF.